The clone carrying this T cell receptor beta chain has more than one count but fewer than ten. The antigen remains undetermined. This sample was taken from a study of human T cells and chemical hapten exposure. Study at large: Largely, small differences in pooled library volume made per-sample TCR yields vary. Study-wide findings and caveats: Sensitizing with DPC caused no change in TCRs above 1 in 1000 frequency.

Trimming removed 2 bases from V and 7 bases from J; junction bases left unmatched: 11. Germline lookup yields CDR1 SGHTA and CDR2 FQGNSA. The CDR3 has 16 amino acids. Time point here: patch test 1, 2 weeks after DPC sensitization. Treatment specified: therapeutic diphenylcyclopropenone sensitization with weekly scalp DPC. TCRdb recomputed calls from the RACE reads with MiXCR, one row per CDR3 protein. The table includes around 380,000 distinct CDR3 sequences, nearly 5% detected once. The TCR was taken from a woman in her fifties or sixties with alopecia areata. Some clones in this sample may be carry-over from other donors' samples. The chain recombines TRBV7-2 with TRBJ2-7, with TRBD2 matching over 10 bases. The sample was whole blood, taken in connection with sensitization to the hapten diphenylcyclopropenone (DPC). The CDR3 protein is CASSLSSLAGSREQYF. The CDR3 DNA reads as TGTGCCAGCAGCTTAAGCTCACTAGCGGGATCTCGGGAGCAGTACTTC.